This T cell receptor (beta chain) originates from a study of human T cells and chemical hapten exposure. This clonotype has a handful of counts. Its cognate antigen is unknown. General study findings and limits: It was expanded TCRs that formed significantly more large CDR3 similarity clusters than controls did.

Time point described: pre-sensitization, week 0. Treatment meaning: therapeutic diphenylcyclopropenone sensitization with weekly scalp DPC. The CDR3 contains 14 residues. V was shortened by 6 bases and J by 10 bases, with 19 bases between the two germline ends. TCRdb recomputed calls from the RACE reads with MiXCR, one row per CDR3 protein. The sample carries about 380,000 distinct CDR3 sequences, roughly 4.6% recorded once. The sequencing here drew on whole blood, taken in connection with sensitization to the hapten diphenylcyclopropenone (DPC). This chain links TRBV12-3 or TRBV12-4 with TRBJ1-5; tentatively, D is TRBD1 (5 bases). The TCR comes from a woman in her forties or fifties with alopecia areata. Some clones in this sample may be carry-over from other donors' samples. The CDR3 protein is CASSPGPGNVPQHF. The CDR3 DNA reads TGTGCCAGCAGCCCGGGACCGGGCAATGTACCCCAGCATTTT.